Presented here are 14 T cell receptor beta chains from one specimen sequenced in a study of cytomegalovirus exposure and HLA in healthy donors. Vbeta (60) and Jbeta (13) primers were used in the PCR. Here immunoSEQ multiplex PCR was the method, and the copy in TCRdb shows in-frame clones only, minus some. This table holds under 200,000 clones, approximately 70% found once. What was sequenced was PBMCs. The source is a woman aged 30 to 39 in good health and CMV-seronegative.

The chain uses TRBV7-9 and TRBJ1-1; the match to TRBD1 covers 8 bases. The V gene's germline CDR1 is SEHNR and CDR2 FQNEAQ (reference sequence). J gave up 4 bases and V 3 bases, and 7 bases lay outside the gene matches. This CDR3 comprises 15 residues. The CDR3 DNA reads as TGTGCCAGCAGCTTTCCGGACAGGGCCGGCACTGAAGCTTTCTTT. Protein product: CASSFPDRAGTEAFF.

The J gene is TRBJ2-7, the V gene TRBV27; D is perhaps TRBD2 (6 bases). Deletions cut 6 bases from V and 7 bases from J, with 22 bases between. In germline, CDR1 is MNHEY, CDR2 SMNVEV (reference sequence). The CDR3 sequence is 15 residues long. The DNA for the CDR3 is TGTGCCAGCAGCCCCCGGCGTGGGGTCGCGGGGGAGCAGTACTTC. Translating it yields CASSPRRGVAGEQYF.

CDR3 DNA sequence: TGTGCCAGCAGCTTAGCGCCCACTTGGGCAGATAATTCACCCCTCCACTTT. As protein: CASSLAPTWADNSPLHF. The rearrangement joins TRBV7-9 to TRBJ1-6; D gene ambiguous. The V end was cut by 0 bases, the J end by 5 bases, with 14 bases between. The CDR3 sequence is 17 residues long. Germline values: CDR1 SEHNR, CDR2 FQNEAQ (reference sequence).

This rearrangement joins TRBV7-9 to TRBJ1-2, with D tentatively TRBD1 (6 bases). The V end lost 2 bases, the J end lost 8 bases, and 12 bases lay between the germline ends. This CDR3 has 13 residues. Germline-derived CDR1 and CDR2 are SEHNR and FQNEAQ (reference sequence). CDR3 region: CASSLRGAFGYTF. Here the CDR3 DNA reads TGTGCCAGCAGCTTACGGGGGGCTTTCGGCTACACCTTC. The full variable domain, with the rest looked up from reference TRBV7-9 and TRBJ1-2, is DTGVSQNPRHKITKRGQNVTFRCDPISEHNRLYWYRQTLGQGPEFLTYFQNEAQLEKSRLLSDRFSAERPKGSFSTLEIQRTEQGDSAMYLCASSLRGAFGYTFGSGTRLTVV.

The V call is TRBV2, the J call TRBJ1-1; tentative D call: TRBD1 (6 bases). V dropped 2 bases and J dropped 1 base, with 11 bases sitting between them. CDR3 length: 15 amino acids. Germline V lookup: CDR1 SNHLY, CDR2 FYNNEI. CDR3 in amino acids: CASSEQGRGNTEAFF. The CDR3 DNA sequence: TGTGCCAGCAGTGAACAGGGCAGGGGGAACACTGAAGCTTTCTTT.

This sequence joins TRBV2 and TRBJ2-4; 11 bases line up with TRBD1. CDR3 size: 15 residues. Trimming cost V 6 bases and J 4 bases; bases outside gene matches: 5. Per the germline V gene, CDR1 is SNHLY and CDR2 is FYNNEI. The CDR3 protein is CASRGQGAVKNIQYF. DNA for the CDR3: TGTGCCAGCAGAGGACAGGGGGCTGTAAAAAACATTCAGTACTTC.

CDR3 bases: TGTGCCAGCAGGGGGACAGGGAGTCGCTATGGCTACACCTTC. Translated, it gives CASRGTGSRYGYTF. V is TRBV2 and J is TRBJ1-2, with 9 bases lining up with TRBD1. The CDR3 is 14 residues long. Germline V gives CDR1 SNHLY, CDR2 FYNNEI. J gave up 4 bases and V 6 bases, and 6 bases lay outside the gene matches.

The gene calls are TRBV7-8 and TRBJ2-7; D may be TRBD2 (6 bases). V was cut by 2 bases and J by 3 bases, with 23 bases left in between. CDR3 size: 18 residues. CDR1 is SGHVS and CDR2 is FQNEAQ in the germline V gene. The DNA of the CDR3 is TGTGCCAGCAGCTTAAGGTCGCGGCTAGCGTATTCCCGCTACGAGCAGTACTTC. It codes for CASSLRSRLAYSRYEQYF.

This rearrangement joins TRBV7-6 to TRBJ1-2; 9 nucleotides line up with TRBD1. Per germline, CDR1 SGHVS and CDR2 FNYEAQ. CDR3 length: 14 amino acids. Trimming took 6 bases from V and 6 from J; bases not matched to a gene: 8. Written as DNA, the CDR3 is TGTGCCAGCAGTTCGATGGGGACAGGGAATGGCTACACCTTC. Its translation is CASSSMGTGNGYTF.

The gene calls are TRBV6-1 and TRBJ1-1; tentatively, D is TRBD1 (5 bases). V was trimmed by 1 base and J by 10 bases, leaving 10 bases between them. This CDR3 has 12 residues. The germline V gene has CDR1 MNHNS and CDR2 SASEGT. The CDR3 region is CASSEGGRAAFF. The CDR3 coding sequence is TGTGCCAGCAGTGAAGGGGGGAGGGCAGCTTTCTTT.

This clone has a handful of counts. CDR3 amino acids: CASKPGLAGLEQFF. In DNA, the CDR3 is TGTGCCAGCAAGCCGGGACTAGCGGGACTGGAGCAGTTCTTC. The chain carries TRBV6-5 and TRBJ2-1; 13 positions match TRBD2. Trimming at V came to 7 bases and at J to 10 bases, leaving 7 bases not matched to a gene. CDR3 length: 14 residues. The V gene's germline CDR1 is MNHEY and CDR2 SVGAGI.

The V call is TRBV29-1, the J call TRBJ2-7; 8 bases are shared with TRBD1. Germline CDR1 and CDR2: SQVTM and ANQGSEA. The CDR3 runs 13 residues. V was clipped by 3 bases and J by 4 bases; unmatched bases: 5. DNA of the CDR3: TGCAGCGTTGAGGACAGGGCCGGGTACGAGCAGTACTTC. As protein: CSVEDRAGYEQYF.

The chain recombines TRBV18 with TRBJ2-7, with a tentative D call TRBD1 (6 bases). V lost 2 bases and J 3 bases, leaving 14 bases between the germline ends. The CDR3 has 15 residues. Germline CDR1 is KGHSH and CDR2 is LQKENI. The CDR3 DNA follows: TGTGCCAGCTCACCAGGCAGGGGCGGTGGCTACGAGCAGTACTTC. It codes for CASSPGRGGGYEQYF.

This clone was found a few times. This chain uses TRBV6-1 with TRBJ2-7; unclear D gene. CDR3 length equals 12 residues. The ends were cut back, 7 bases at V and 0 bases at J, with 7 bases in the middle. CDR1 is MNHNS, CDR2 SASEGT, per germline. The CDR3 reads CASTQRSYEQYF. CDR3 sequence (DNA): TGTGCCAGCACCCAGCGCTCCTACGAGCAGTACTTC.